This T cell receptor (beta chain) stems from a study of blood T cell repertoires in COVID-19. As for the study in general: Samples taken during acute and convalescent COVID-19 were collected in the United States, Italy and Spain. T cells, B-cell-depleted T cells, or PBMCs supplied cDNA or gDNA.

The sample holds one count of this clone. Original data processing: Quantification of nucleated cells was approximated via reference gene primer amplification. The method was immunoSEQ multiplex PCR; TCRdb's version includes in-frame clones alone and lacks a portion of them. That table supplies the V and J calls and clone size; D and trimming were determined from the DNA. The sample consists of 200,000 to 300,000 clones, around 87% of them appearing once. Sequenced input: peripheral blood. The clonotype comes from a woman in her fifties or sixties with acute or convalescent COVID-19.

CDR3 residues: CAISVHEGGANTGELFF. For the CDR3, the DNA is TGTGCCATCAGTGTCCATGAAGGGGGAGCGAACACCGGGGAGCTGTTTTTT. The J gene is TRBJ2-2, the V gene TRBV10-3, with D perhaps TRBD1 (6 bases). Germline V CDR1 and CDR2: ENHRY, SYGVKD. The CDR3 runs 17 residues. V lost 4 bases and J lost 0, with 15 bases in between.